This T cell receptor beta chain is drawn from a study of graft-versus-host responses after intestinal transplantation. Some clones are missing from TCRdb's copy, which holds only in-frame ones; the method was immunoSEQ multiplex PCR. The sample contains about 130,000 clones, 90% to 95% of which appear only once. Regarding this clone: Its antigen remains unidentified.

This specimen consisted of unstimulated CD4+ T cells sorted from spleen or lymph node cells, obtained before intestinal transplant. This clonotype originated in a human donor who received an intestinal transplant.

CDR3 region: CSAWTESNYEQYF. As DNA, the CDR3 is TGCAGCGCTTGGACAGAATCGAACTACGAGCAGTACTTC. The chain joins TRBV29-1 to TRBJ2-7, with a weak D call TRBD1 (6 bases). The CDR3 length is 13 residues. CDR1 and CDR2 (germline): SQVTM, ANQGSEA. With 7 bases removed from V and 3 bases from J, the gap between germline ends came to 16 bases.